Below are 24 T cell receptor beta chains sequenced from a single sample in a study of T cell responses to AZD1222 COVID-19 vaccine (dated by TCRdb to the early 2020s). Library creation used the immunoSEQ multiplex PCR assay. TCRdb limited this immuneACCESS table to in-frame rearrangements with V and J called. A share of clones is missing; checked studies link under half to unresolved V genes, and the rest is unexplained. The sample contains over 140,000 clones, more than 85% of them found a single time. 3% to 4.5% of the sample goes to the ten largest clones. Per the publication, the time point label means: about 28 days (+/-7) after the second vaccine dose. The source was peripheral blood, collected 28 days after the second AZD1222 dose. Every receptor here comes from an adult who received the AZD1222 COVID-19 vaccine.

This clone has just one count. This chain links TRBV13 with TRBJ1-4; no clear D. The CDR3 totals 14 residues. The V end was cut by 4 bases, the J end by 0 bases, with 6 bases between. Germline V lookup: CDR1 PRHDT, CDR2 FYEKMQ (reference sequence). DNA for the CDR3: TGTGCCAGCAGCTCAACCTCAACTAATGAAAAACTGTTTTTT. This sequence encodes CASSSTSTNEKLFF.

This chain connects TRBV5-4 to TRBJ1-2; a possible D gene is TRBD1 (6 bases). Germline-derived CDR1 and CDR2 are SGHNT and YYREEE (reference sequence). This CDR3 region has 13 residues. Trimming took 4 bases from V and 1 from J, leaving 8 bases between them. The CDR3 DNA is TGTGCCAGCAGCCGGACAGATAACTATGGCTACACCTTC. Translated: CASSRTDNYGYTF.

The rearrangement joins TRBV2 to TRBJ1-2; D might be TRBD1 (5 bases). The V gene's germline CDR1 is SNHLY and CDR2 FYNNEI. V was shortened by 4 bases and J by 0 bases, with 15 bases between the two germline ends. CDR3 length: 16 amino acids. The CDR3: CASSVSRVGTNYGYTF. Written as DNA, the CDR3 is TGTGCCAGCAGTGTCAGCAGGGTCGGTACTAACTATGGCTACACCTTC.

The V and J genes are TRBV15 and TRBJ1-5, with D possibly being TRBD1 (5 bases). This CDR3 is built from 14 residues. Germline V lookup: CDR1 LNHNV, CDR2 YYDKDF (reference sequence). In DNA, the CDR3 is TGTGCGGGGGGGACCCAAATTAGCAATCAGCCCCAGCATTTT. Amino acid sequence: CAGGTQISNQPQHF. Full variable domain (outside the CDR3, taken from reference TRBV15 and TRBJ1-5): DAMVIQNPRYQVTQFGKPVTLSCSQTLNHNVMYWYQQKSSQAPKLLFHYYDKDFNNEADTPDNFQSRRPNTSFCFLDIRSPGLGDTAMYLCAGGTQISNQPQHFGDGTRLSIL.

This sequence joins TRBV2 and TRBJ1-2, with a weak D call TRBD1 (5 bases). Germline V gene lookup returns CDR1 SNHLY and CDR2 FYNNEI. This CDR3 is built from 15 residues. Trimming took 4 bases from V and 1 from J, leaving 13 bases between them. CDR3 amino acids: CASSGGSLVNYGYTF. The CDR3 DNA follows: TGTGCCAGCAGTGGGGGGAGTTTGGTTAACTATGGCTACACCTTC.

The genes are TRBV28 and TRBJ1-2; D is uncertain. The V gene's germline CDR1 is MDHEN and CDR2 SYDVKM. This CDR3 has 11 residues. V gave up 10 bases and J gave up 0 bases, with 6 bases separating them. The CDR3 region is CAIHANYGYTF. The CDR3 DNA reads TGTGCCATTCATGCTAACTATGGCTACACCTTC.

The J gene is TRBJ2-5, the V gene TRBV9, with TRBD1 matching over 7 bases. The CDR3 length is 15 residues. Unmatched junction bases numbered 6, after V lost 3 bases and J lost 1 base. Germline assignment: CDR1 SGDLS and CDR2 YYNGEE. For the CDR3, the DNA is TGTGCCAGCAGCGCTTCGACAGGGATCCAAGAGACCCAGTACTTC. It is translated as CASSASTGIQETQYF.

Here the CDR3 reads CASSLDPRGDTEAFF. DNA for the CDR3: TGTGCCAGCAGCTTGGACCCTAGGGGTGACACTGAAGCTTTCTTT. The chain recombines TRBV5-6 with TRBJ1-1, with a tentative D call TRBD1 (5 bases). CDR1 SGHDT and CDR2 YYEEEE come from the germline V gene. The CDR3 runs 15 residues. V was shortened by 0 bases and J by 3 bases, with 12 bases between the two germline ends. The full variable domain, rest sourced from reference TRBV5-6 and TRBJ1-1, is DAGVTQSPTHLIKTRGQQVTLRCSPKSGHDTVSWYQQALGQGPQFIFQYYEEEERQRGNFPDRFSGHQFPNYSSELNVNALLLGDSALYLCASSLDPRGDTEAFFGQGTRLTVV.

The CDR3 sequence is CASSQDGLEGNQPQHF. The CDR3 coding sequence is TGTGCCAGCAGCCAAGATGGGTTGGAGGGGAATCAGCCCCAGCATTTT. The chain joins TRBV4-2 to TRBJ1-5, with D possibly being TRBD1 (5 bases). This CDR3 spans 16 amino acids. Germline-derived CDR1 and CDR2 are LGHNA and YNFKEQ. V lost 0 bases and J 4 bases, leaving 13 bases between the germline ends.

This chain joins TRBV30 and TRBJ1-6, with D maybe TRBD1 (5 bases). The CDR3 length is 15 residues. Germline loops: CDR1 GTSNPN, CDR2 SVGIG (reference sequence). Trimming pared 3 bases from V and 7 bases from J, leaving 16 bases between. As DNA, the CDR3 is TGTGCCTGGAGGAGTCCCCAGGGACGGAATTCACCCCTCCACTTT. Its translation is CAWRSPQGRNSPLHF.

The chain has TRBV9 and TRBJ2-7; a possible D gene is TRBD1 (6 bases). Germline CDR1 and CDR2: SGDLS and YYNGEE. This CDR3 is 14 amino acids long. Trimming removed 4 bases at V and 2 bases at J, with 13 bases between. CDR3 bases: TGTGCCAGCAGCAGCCGGGACAAAGCCTACGAGCAGTACTTC. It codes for CASSSRDKAYEQYF.

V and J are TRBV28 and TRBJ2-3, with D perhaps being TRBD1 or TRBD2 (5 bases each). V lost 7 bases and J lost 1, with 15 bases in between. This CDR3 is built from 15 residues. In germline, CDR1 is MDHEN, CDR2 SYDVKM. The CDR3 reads CASTSGLGGTDTQYF. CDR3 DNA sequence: TGTGCCAGCACCTCCGGGCTGGGGGGCACAGATACGCAGTATTTT. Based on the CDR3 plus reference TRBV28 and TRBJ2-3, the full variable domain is DVKVTQSSRYLVKRTGEKVFLECVQDMDHENMFWYRQDPGLGLRLIYFSYDVKMKEKGDIPEGYSVSREKKERFSLILESASTNQTSMYLCASTSGLGGTDTQYFGPGTRLTVL.

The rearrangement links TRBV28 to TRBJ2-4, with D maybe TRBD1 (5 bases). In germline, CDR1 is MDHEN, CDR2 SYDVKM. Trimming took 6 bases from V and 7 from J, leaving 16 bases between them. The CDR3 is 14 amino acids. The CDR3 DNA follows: TGTGCCAGCAGCTTTCAGGGTTTTACTAACATTCAGTACTTC. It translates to CASSFQGFTNIQYF.

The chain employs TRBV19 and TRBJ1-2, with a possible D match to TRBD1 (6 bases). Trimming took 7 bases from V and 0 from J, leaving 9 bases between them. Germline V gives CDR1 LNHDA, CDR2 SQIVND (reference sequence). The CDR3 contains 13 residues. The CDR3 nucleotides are TGTGCCAGTAAGAACAGGGCTAACTATGGCTACACCTTC. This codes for CASKNRANYGYTF.

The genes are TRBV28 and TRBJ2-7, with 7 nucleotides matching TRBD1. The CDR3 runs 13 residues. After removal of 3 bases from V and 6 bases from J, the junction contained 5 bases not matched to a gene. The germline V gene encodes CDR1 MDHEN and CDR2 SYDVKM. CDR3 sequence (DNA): TGTGCCAGCAGTTTGCCCCACAGGGGCGAGCAGTACTTC. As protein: CASSLPHRGEQYF.

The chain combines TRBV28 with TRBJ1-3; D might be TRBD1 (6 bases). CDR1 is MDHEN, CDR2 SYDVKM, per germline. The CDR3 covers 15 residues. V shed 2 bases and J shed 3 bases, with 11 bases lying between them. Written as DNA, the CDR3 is TGTGCCAGCAGTTTAACAGGGCGAAGTGGAAACACCATATATTTT. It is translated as CASSLTGRSGNTIYF.

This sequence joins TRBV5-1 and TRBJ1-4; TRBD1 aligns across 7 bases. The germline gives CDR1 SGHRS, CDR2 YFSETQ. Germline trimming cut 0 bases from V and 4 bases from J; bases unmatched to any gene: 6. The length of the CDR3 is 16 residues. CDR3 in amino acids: CASSLGDRALNEKLFF. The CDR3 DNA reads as TGCGCCAGCAGCTTGGGCGACAGGGCCCTTAATGAAAAACTGTTTTTT.

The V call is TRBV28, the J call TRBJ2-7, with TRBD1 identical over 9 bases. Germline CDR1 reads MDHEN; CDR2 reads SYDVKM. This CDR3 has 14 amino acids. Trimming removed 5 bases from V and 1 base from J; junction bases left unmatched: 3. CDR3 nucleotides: TGTGCCAGCAGTCTTGACAGGGGGTCCTACGAGCAGTACTTC. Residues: CASSLDRGSYEQYF.

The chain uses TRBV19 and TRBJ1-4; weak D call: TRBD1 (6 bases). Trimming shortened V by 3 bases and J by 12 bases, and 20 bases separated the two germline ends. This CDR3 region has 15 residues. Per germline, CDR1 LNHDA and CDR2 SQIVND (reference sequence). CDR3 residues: CASSINRRGRMELFF. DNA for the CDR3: TGTGCCAGTAGTATTAATCGGAGGGGGAGGATGGAACTGTTTTTT.

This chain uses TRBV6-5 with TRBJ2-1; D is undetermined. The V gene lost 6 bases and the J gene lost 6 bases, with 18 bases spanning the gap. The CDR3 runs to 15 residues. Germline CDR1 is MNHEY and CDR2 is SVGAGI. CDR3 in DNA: TGTGCCAGCAGCCTCGGGTCTTTCAGAGGCAATGAGCAGTTCTTC. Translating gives CASSLGSFRGNEQFF.

The CDR3 region is CASSLDRHSGNTIYF. CDR3 DNA: TGTGCCAGCAGCTTGGACAGACATTCTGGAAACACCATATATTTT. The chain has TRBV5-8 and TRBJ1-3; no reliable D call. In germline, CDR1 is SGHTS, CDR2 YDEGEE. With 0 bases removed from V and 1 base from J, the gap between germline ends came to 8 bases. CDR3 size: 15 residues.

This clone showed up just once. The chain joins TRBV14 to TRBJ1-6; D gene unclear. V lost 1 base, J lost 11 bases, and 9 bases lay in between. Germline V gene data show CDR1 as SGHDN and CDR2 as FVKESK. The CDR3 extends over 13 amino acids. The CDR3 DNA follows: TGTGCCAGCAGCCAAGTATTCGGGACACCCCTCCACTTT. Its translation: CASSQVFGTPLHF.

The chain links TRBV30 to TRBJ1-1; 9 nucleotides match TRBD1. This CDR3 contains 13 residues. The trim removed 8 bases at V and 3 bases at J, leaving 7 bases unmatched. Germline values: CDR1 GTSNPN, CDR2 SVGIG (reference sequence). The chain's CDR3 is CARDTGGYTEAFF. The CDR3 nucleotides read TGTGCCAGGGATACAGGGGGCTACACTGAAGCTTTCTTT.

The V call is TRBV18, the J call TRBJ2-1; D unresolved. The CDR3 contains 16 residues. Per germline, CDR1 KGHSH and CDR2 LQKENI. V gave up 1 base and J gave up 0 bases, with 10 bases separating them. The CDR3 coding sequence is TGTGCCAGCTCACCACGGGTCCAGCTCTCCTACAATGAGCAGTTCTTC. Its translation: CASSPRVQLSYNEQFF.